A selection of T cell receptor beta chains follows, all from one sample in a study of Ad26.COV2.S vaccination and SARS-CoV-2 variants. The data were produced by immunoSEQ multiplex PCR, yet TCRdb's version contains in-frame clones alone and is incomplete. The sample has nearly 400,000 clones, about 91% seen once. The source material was peripheral blood, sampled in a trial of Ad26.COV2.S vaccine versus placebo. Receptors were obtained from a person aged 18-60 years who received the Ad26.COV2.S COVID-19 vaccine or a placebo. CDR3s include the opening cysteine and the closing phenylalanine or tryptophan. The D gene is left open where the match is weak. Size tells how often a clone was seen (once, few, many) or the class of an expanded clone, and some rows leave it out.

V gene	clone size	J gene	D gene	CDR3 protein	CDR3 DNA
TRBV6-4	NA	TRBJ1-4	TRBD1	CAGQGRLNEKLFF	TGTGCCGGACAGGGACGGCTGAATGAAAAACTGTTTTTT
TRBV24-1	NA	TRBJ1-5	NA	CATSDIQGQPQHF	TGTGCCACCAGTGACATCCAGGGTCAGCCCCAGCATTTT
TRBV5-1	NA	TRBJ1-6	NA	CASSLEPSGVNSPLHF	TGCGCCAGCAGCTTGGAACCTTCGGGGGTAAATTCACCCCTCCACTTT
TRBV30	NA	TRBJ1-5	NA	CAWSMPSPRGNQPQHF	TGTGCCTGGAGTATGCCCTCCCCAAGGGGCAATCAGCCCCAGCATTTT
TRBV6-5	NA	TRBJ1-1	NA	CASSPGRQTEAFF	TGTGCCAGCTCTCCGGGAAGGCAGACTGAAGCTTTCTTT
TRBV6-4	few	TRBJ2-1	TRBD1	CASSKTGAGVHEQFF	TGTGCCAGCAGTAAGACAGGGGCCGGGGTCCATGAGCAGTTCTTC
TRBV2	once	TRBJ2-3	TRBD2	CASTEWAAGGADTQYF	TGTGCCAGCACCGAGTGGGCGGCGGGGGGGGCAGATACGCAGTATTTT
TRBV7-3	NA	TRBJ2-3	NA	CASSGGSGTDTQYF	TGTGCCAGCAGCGGAGGGAGTGGGACAGATACGCAGTATTTT
TRBV15	NA	TRBJ1-2	NA	CATSRDSGGYGYTF	TGTGCCACCAGCAGAGACTCGGGCGGGTATGGCTACACCTTC
TRBV3-1/TRBV3-2	NA	TRBJ1-6	NA	CASSQGGRNNSPLHF	TGTGCCAGCAGCCAAGGAGGTCGGAATAATTCACCCCTCCACTTT
TRBV7-2	NA	TRBJ2-3	NA	CASSFLGLPTTDTQYF	TGTGCCAGCAGCTTTTTAGGACTACCCACCACAGATACGCAGTATTTT
TRBV28	NA	TRBJ2-5	NA	CASSLRNSQETQYF	TGTGCCAGCAGTTTAAGAAACAGTCAAGAGACCCAGTACTTC
TRBV4-2	NA	TRBJ2-3	NA	CASSQDLKGTDTQYF	TGTGCCAGCAGCCAAGATCTTAAGGGGACAGATACGCAGTATTTT
TRBV11-3	once	TRBJ2-5	NA	CASSLGGTQETQYF	TGTGCCAGCAGCTTAGGAGGGACTCAAGAGACCCAGTACTTC
TRBV3-1/TRBV3-2	NA	TRBJ1-1	NA	CASSPRTPNTEAFF	TGTGCCAGCAGCCCAAGGACACCGAACACTGAAGCTTTCTTT
TRBV10-3	NA	TRBJ1-1	TRBD1	CAIRGGQDNTEAFF	TGTGCCATCAGGGGGGGACAGGATAACACTGAAGCTTTCTTT
TRBV28	NA	TRBJ1-2	NA	CASSPYREGYTF	TGTGCCAGCAGCCCCTACAGGGAAGGCTACACCTTC
TRBV27	NA	TRBJ2-5	TRBD2	CASSATSGSQETQYF	TGTGCCAGCAGTGCAACTAGCGGGAGCCAAGAGACCCAGTACTTC
TRBV4-3	NA	TRBJ2-2	NA	CASSQDDRGGELFF	TGCGCCAGCAGCCAAGATGACCGCGGGGGGGAGCTGTTTTTT
TRBV7-2	NA	TRBJ2-7	TRBD2	CASSLAFASGGYEQYF	TGTGCCAGCAGCTTAGCGTTTGCTAGCGGGGGCTACGAGCAGTACTTC
TRBV5-1	NA	TRBJ2-3	TRBD2	CASSEVAGGSTDTQYF	TGCGCCAGCAGCGAAGTAGCGGGAGGAAGCACAGATACGCAGTATTTT
TRBV27	NA	TRBJ1-2	TRBD1	CASRDRGYGYTF	TGTGCCAGCAGGGACAGGGGTTATGGCTACACCTTC
TRBV2	NA	TRBJ1-1	NA	CASSLEPGAEAFF	TGTGCCAGCAGTCTTGAGCCAGGCGCTGAAGCTTTCTTT
TRBV30	NA	TRBJ1-5	TRBD1	CAWSLQGSNQPQHF	TGTGCCTGGAGCCTACAGGGGAGCAATCAGCCCCAGCATTTT
TRBV11-1	NA	TRBJ2-1	TRBD1	CASSSTGNEQFF	TGTGCCAGCAGCTCGACAGGGAATGAGCAGTTCTTC
TRBV10-3	few	TRBJ2-2	TRBD2	CAISELGGLAGPEPENTGELFF	TGTGCCATCAGTGAGTTGGGTGGACTAGCGGGACCAGAGCCTGAGAACACCGGGGAGCTGTTTTTT
TRBV28	NA	TRBJ2-1	TRBD2	CASSPTLGLAGLNEQFF	TGTGCCAGCAGTCCAACCTTGGGGCTAGCGGGATTGAATGAGCAGTTCTTC
TRBV19	few	TRBJ1-2	NA	CASSIGVIRGYTF	TGTGCCAGTAGTATAGGGGTTATTCGGGGCTACACCTTC
TRBV9	NA	TRBJ2-7	NA	CASSVGPLPEQYF	TGTGCCAGCAGCGTAGGCCCGCTGCCCGAGCAGTACTTC
TRBV5-1	NA	TRBJ1-1	NA	CASSSQIQRRGNTEAFF	TGCGCCAGCAGCTCGCAAATACAAAGACGGGGCAACACTGAAGCTTTCTTT
TRBV7-2	once	TRBJ2-1	TRBD2	CASSKGTSGTEQFF	TGTGCCAGCAGCAAAGGGACTAGCGGGACTGAGCAGTTCTTC
TRBV4-2	NA	TRBJ1-1	NA	CASSQDRRSWVATEAFF	TGTGCCAGCAGCCAAGATCGGCGGTCTTGGGTGGCCACTGAAGCTTTCTTT
TRBV11-2	NA	TRBJ2-5	NA	CASSLSTGETQYF	TGTGCCAGCAGCCTATCGACGGGGGAGACCCAGTACTTC
TRBV13	once	TRBJ2-4	TRBD1	CASSLEGQGLTSTAKNIQYF	TGTGCCAGCAGCTTAGAAGGACAGGGGCTGACTAGTACCGCCAAAAACATTCAGTACTTC
TRBV11-1	NA	TRBJ2-1	TRBD1	CASSLVVGQGVHEQFF	TGTGCCAGCAGCTTAGTGGTAGGACAGGGGGTCCATGAGCAGTTCTTC
TRBV19	NA	TRBJ2-2	NA	CASSTSRDTGELFF	TGTGCCAGTAGTACCAGCCGGGACACCGGGGAGCTGTTTTTT
TRBV9	NA	TRBJ2-5	NA	CASSVGNRQETQYF	TGTGCCAGCAGCGTAGGGAACAGACAAGAGACCCAGTACTTC
TRBV3-1/TRBV3-2	NA	TRBJ2-7	NA	CASSAVREKQYF	TGTGCCAGCAGCGCGGTGAGGGAAAAGCAGTACTTC
TRBV14	NA	TRBJ2-1	TRBD1	CASSRQGFEQFF	TGTGCCAGCAGTCGACAGGGGTTTGAGCAGTTCTTC
TRBV5-1	NA	TRBJ2-3	NA	CASSRTTSTDTQYF	TGCGCCAGCAGCCGGACTACAAGCACAGATACGCAGTATTTT
TRBV25-1	NA	TRBJ1-2	TRBD1	CASSVVTDRVQGYTF	TGTGCCAGCAGTGTGGTGACGGACAGGGTGCAGGGCTACACCTTC
TRBV5-4	NA	TRBJ2-5	NA	CASSLKGKETQYF	TGTGCCAGCAGCTTGAAAGGGAAGGAGACCCAGTACTTC
TRBV7-9	NA	TRBJ2-1	NA	CASSAPLRVGGPEQFF	TGTGCCAGCAGCGCCCCCCTCAGGGTAGGAGGTCCTGAGCAGTTCTTC
TRBV9	NA	TRBJ1-1	NA	CASSGQNTEAFF	TGTGCCAGCAGCGGACAGAACACTGAAGCTTTCTTT
TRBV4-1	NA	TRBJ2-2	TRBD2	CASSHPTTGTSGTGELFF	TGCGCCAGCAGCCATCCAACGACCGGGACTAGCGGCACCGGGGAGCTGTTTTTT
TRBV5-4	NA	TRBJ2-1	TRBD1	CASSPYDRDNEQFF	TGTGCCAGCAGCCCCTATGACAGGGACAATGAGCAGTTCTTC
TRBV28	NA	TRBJ2-4	NA	CASISTGAKNIQYF	TGTGCCAGCATTTCCACAGGCGCCAAAAACATTCAGTACTTC
TRBV5-6	few	TRBJ1-4	TRBD1	CASSLDRGSVIANEKLFF	TGTGCCAGCAGCTTGGACAGGGGATCAGTCATTGCTAATGAAAAACTGTTTTTT
TRBV28	few	TRBJ1-4	NA	CASSPGGVPTNEKLFF	TGTGCCAGCAGTCCCGGGGGGGTTCCAACTAATGAAAAACTGTTTTTT
TRBV4-2	NA	TRBJ2-7	NA	CASSQDLIGGYEQYF	TGTGCCAGCAGCCAAGATCTCATCGGGGGTTACGAGCAGTACTTC
TRBV28	NA	TRBJ2-3	TRBD2	CASSSLAVSDTQYF	TGTGCCAGCAGTTCACTAGCGGTTTCAGATACGCAGTATTTT
TRBV5-1	NA	TRBJ2-2	NA	CASSLGGHLTENTGELFF	TGCGCCAGCAGCTTGGGAGGGCATTTGACAGAAAACACCGGGGAGCTGTTTTTT
TRBV5-1	NA	TRBJ2-3	NA	CASSPELGEDTQYF	TGCGCCAGCAGCCCAGAGCTCGGGGAAGATACGCAGTATTTT
TRBV28	NA	TRBJ2-1	TRBD2	CASSLLGLAGLNEQFF	TGTGCCAGCAGTTTACTGGGACTAGCGGGCCTCAATGAGCAGTTCTTC
TRBV7-9	few	TRBJ1-1	NA	CASSSRMNTEAFF	TGTGCCAGCAGCTCACGGATGAACACTGAAGCTTTCTTT
TRBV3-1/TRBV3-2	NA	TRBJ2-7	NA	CASSRPPHYEQYF	TGTGCCAGCAGCCGCCCCCCCCACTACGAGCAGTACTTC
TRBV12-3/TRBV12-4	NA	TRBJ1-1	NA	CASSPKVEAFF	TGTGCCAGCAGTCCTAAGGTTGAAGCTTTCTTT